A selection of T cell receptor beta chains follows, all from one sample in a study of blood T cell repertoires in COVID-19. Repertoires were generated with immunoSEQ multiplex PCR, while TCRdb's copy carries only in-frame clones and drops some. The table records over 150,000 clones, 65% to 90% of them present only once. Sequenced sample: peripheral blood. The receptors stem from an older woman with COVID-19, enrolled during active disease. The CDR3 runs from the conserved cysteine through the conserved F or W. A D gene is named only where the DNA matches it firmly. A row's size may be missing; if present it is once, few, many or a size class.

clone size | J gene | D gene | V gene | CDR3 DNA | CDR3 protein
. | TRBJ2-1 | TRBD1 | TRBV19 | TGTGCCAGTAAGGGTTGGGACAGGGCTCACTACAATGAGCAGTTCTTC | CASKGWDRAHYNEQFF
. | TRBJ1-5 | . | TRBV2 | TGTGCCAGCAGGAAACAGGGATACGGCAATCAGCCCCAGCATTTT | CASRKQGYGNQPQHF
. | TRBJ2-4 | TRBD2 | TRBV7-2 | TGTGCCAGCAGCCAGACTAGCGGGAGAGGTAGCATTCAGTACTTC | CASSQTSGRGSIQYF
once | TRBJ2-3 | TRBD1 | TRBV5-1 | TGCGCCAGCAGCACACTCGGTAGGACAGGGGTGGCCGAGAGTGCAGATACGCAGTATTTT | CASSTLGRTGVAESADTQYF
once | TRBJ2-1 | . | TRBV21-1 | TGTGCCAGCAGCAAAGTGGAGATAGCGGGAGGGCCGGGAAATGAGCAGTTCTTC | CASSKVEIAGGPGNEQFF
. | TRBJ2-7 | TRBD1 | TRBV10-3 | TGTGCCACGCAAAATCCAGGGGGCTTAATCTCCTACGAGCAGTACTTC | CATQNPGGLISYEQYF
. | TRBJ1-1 | . | TRBV19 | TGTGCCAGTAGTATAGCGGGACAGAACACTGAAGCTTTCTTT | CASSIAGQNTEAFF
. | TRBJ1-1 | TRBD1 | TRBV18 | TGTGCCAGCTCAAGAGACAGGGAGACTGAAGCTTTCTTT | CASSRDRETEAFF
. | TRBJ1-4 | . | TRBV30 | TGTGCCTGGAGTGCCCGACGGGGGTGGATTGAAAAACTGTTTTTT | CAWSARRGWIEKLFF
. | TRBJ1-1 | . | TRBV19 | TGTGCCAGTAGTAGCCTGACAGGTGGTGAAGCTTTCTTT | CASSSLTGGEAFF
. | TRBJ2-1 | . | TRBV18 | TGTGCCAGCTCACCCCCGGCGGCGGGGAGCTTGGAGCAGTTCTTC | CASSPPAAGSLEQFF
. | TRBJ2-3 | TRBD1 | TRBV3-1/TRBV3-2 | TGTGCCAGCAGCCGTCTTGGGACAGTCACAAGGACAGATACGCAGTATTTT | CASSRLGTVTRTDTQYF
few | TRBJ2-7 | . | TRBV10-1 | TGCGCCAGCAGTGCCGGAACTAGTTCCACCTACCACGAGCAGTACTTC | CASSAGTSSTYHEQYF
. | TRBJ2-5 | . | TRBV10-2 | TGCGCCAGCAGTGAGCGGGGGAGGGAGACCCAGTACTTC | CASSERGRETQYF
. | TRBJ1-6 | . | TRBV4-1 | TGCGCCAGCAGCCAAGTTGGACCAGGGAATTCACCCCTCCACTTT | CASSQVGPGNSPLHF
. | TRBJ2-1 | TRBD2 | TRBV24-1 | TGTGCCACCAGTGGGGGACTAGCGGGAGAGGGCAATGAGCAGTTCTTC | CATSGGLAGEGNEQFF
. | TRBJ1-5 | TRBD1 | TRBV19 | TGTGCCAGTAGTCCACGACAGGGACCCTTGAGCAATCAGCCCCAGCATTTT | CASSPRQGPLSNQPQHF
. | TRBJ1-1 | TRBD1 | TRBV5-1 | TGCGCCAGCAGCAGGGACAGGGATGAAGCTTTCTTT | CASSRDRDEAFF
. | TRBJ1-2 | TRBD1 | TRBV11-2 | TGTGCCAGCAGCCACGGACAGGGCATCTATGGCTACACCTTC | CASSHGQGIYGYTF
few | TRBJ1-2 | TRBD1 | TRBV5-1 | TGCGCCAGCAGTCCCCAGGGGGTTGATGGCTACACCTTC | CASSPQGVDGYTF
. | TRBJ1-5 | . | TRBV6-2/TRBV6-3 | TGTGCCAGCAGCCAAAGGGGGGGGCGTCAGCCCCAGCATTTT | CASSQRGGRQPQHF
. | TRBJ1-6 | . | TRBV5-6 | TGTGCCAGCAGCTTGACACAGGGTTCCTCACCCCTCCACTTT | CASSLTQGSSPLHF
few | TRBJ2-7 | TRBD2 | TRBV5-1 | TGCGCCAGCAGCAGCGGGAACTCCTACGAGCAGTACTTC | CASSSGNSYEQYF
. | TRBJ2-3 | TRBD2 | TRBV29-1 | TGCAGCGTTGCTAGCGGGAGTGGGGATACGCAGTATTTT | CSVASGSGDTQYF
. | TRBJ2-1 | TRBD2 | TRBV4-1 | TGCGCCAGCAGCCATTCCACTAGCGGGAGGGCTAATGAGCAGTTCTTC | CASSHSTSGRANEQFF
. | TRBJ2-3 | TRBD2 | TRBV24-1 | TGTGCCACCAGCGCCACTAGCGGGGGGACAGATACGCAGTATTTT | CATSATSGGTDTQYF